A selection of T cell receptor beta chains follows, all from one sample in a study of cytomegalovirus exposure and HLA in healthy donors. This table comes from immunoSEQ multiplex PCR, and its TCRdb copy is limited to in-frame clones, with some not included. Among around 140,000 clones listed, 80% to 85% were seen once. The sequenced material came from PBMCs. The receptors derive from a woman aged 45 to 65 in good health and CMV-seropositive. The CDR3 runs from the conserved cysteine through the conserved F or W. D genes are given only for firm matches. The size entry is marked missing in some rows and otherwise reads once, few, many or a size class.

D	V	length	size	J	DNA	CDR3
-	TRBV27	13	few	TRBJ1-4	TGTGCCAGCAGTTTATACGGGAATGAAAAACTGTTTTTT	CASSLYGNEKLFF
-	TRBV6-6	11	-	TRBJ2-5	TGTGCCAGCAGTTACCTGGAGACCCAGTACTTC	CASSYLETQYF
-	TRBV7-8	15	-	TRBJ2-7	TGTGCCAGCAGCTTAGCTTCTCGGTCCCCCTACGAGCAGTACTTC	CASSLASRSPYEQYF
-	TRBV5-1	15	-	TRBJ2-2	TGCGCCAGCAGCTTGGCAGTCGGGGTGTCCGGGGAGCTGTTTTTT	CASSLAVGVSGELFF
TRBD2	TRBV30	12	-	TRBJ2-1	TGTGCCTGGAGCACGGGGGGAGCGGGGACGGTCTTC	CAWSTGGAGTVF
TRBD1	TRBV28	15	-	TRBJ1-5	TGTGCCAGCAGTCTCCGGGACAGGAGTAATCAGCCCCAGCATTTT	CASSLRDRSNQPQHF
-	TRBV27	15	-	TRBJ2-7	TGTGCCAGCAGTTTACAGGGCATTCGGCGTAACGAGCAGTACTTC	CASSLQGIRRNEQYF
TRBD1	TRBV2	14	-	TRBJ1-2	TGTGCCAGCAGTAGGGACAGGGGATCGGGCGGCTACACCTTC	CASSRDRGSGGYTF
TRBD1	TRBV4-1	15	-	TRBJ1-5	TGCGCCAGCAGTTCCGACAGGGGATTTCATCAGCCCCAGCATTTT	CASSSDRGFHQPQHF
-	TRBV19	15	-	TRBJ1-1	TGTGCCAGTAGTATGAGTTTCACCGAATACACTGAAGCTTTCTTT	CASSMSFTEYTEAFF
-	TRBV6-1	16	-	TRBJ2-5	TGTGCCAGCAGTGAAAGGTTAGACAGGATAAGAGAGACCCAGTACTTC	CASSERLDRIRETQYF
-	TRBV5-6	14	few	TRBJ2-1	TGTGCCAGCAGCTTTATGGGACACTTCAATGAGCAGTTCTTC	CASSFMGHFNEQFF
TRBD2	TRBV7-9	15	-	TRBJ2-2	TGTGCCAGCAGGCCCGGGAGGTTGAGTGACGGGGAGCTGTTTTTT	CASRPGRLSDGELFF
-	TRBV7-9	14	-	TRBJ1-2	TGTGCCAGCAGCTGGACACGTTCCTCCTATGGCTACACCTTC	CASSWTRSSYGYTF
TRBD1	TRBV7-3	14	-	TRBJ1-1	TGTGCCAGCAGCTTGCAGGGGGCCGGAACTGAAGCTTTCTTT	CASSLQGAGTEAFF
TRBD1	TRBV15	12	-	TRBJ1-2	TGTGCCACCAGCACAGGGGGGTCTTCCTACACCTTC	CATSTGGSSYTF
TRBD2	TRBV30	12	once	TRBJ2-1	TGTGCCTGGAGTATACTAGCGGGTGAGCAGTTCTTC	CAWSILAGEQFF
-	TRBV7-2	15	-	TRBJ1-1	TGTGCCAGCAGCTTAGGCGGTGTATTGGGCACTGAAGCTTTCTTT	CASSLGGVLGTEAFF
-	TRBV11-2	15	-	TRBJ2-1	TGTGCCAGCAGCTTAGATTCGCCACTAGATATTGAGCAGTTCTTC	CASSLDSPLDIEQFF
-	TRBV30	16	-	TRBJ1-4	TGTGCCTGGAGTGTACTTGGGGGGGCAACTAATGAAAAACTGTTTTTT	CAWSVLGGATNEKLFF
-	TRBV6-6	15	-	TRBJ1-5	TGTGCCAGCAGTTACGAGCGGGGGTCGGTTCAGCCCCAGCATTTT	CASSYERGSVQPQHF
-	TRBV4-3	16	-	TRBJ1-6	TGCGCCAGCAGCCTCGTTATTACAGGGACTAATTCACCCCTCCACTTT	CASSLVITGTNSPLHF
-	TRBV20-1	11	few	TRBJ2-1	TGCAGTGCCGAAACTAGCAATGAGCAGTTCTTC	CSAETSNEQFF
-	TRBV19	14	-	TRBJ1-5	TGTGCCAGTAGTCCCTCCAGGGGAAATCAGCCCCAGCATTTT	CASSPSRGNQPQHF
TRBD1	TRBV30	19	-	TRBJ1-1	TGTGCCTGGAGTCGAATAACCCGGGACAGTTTTTTCATGAACACTGAAGCTTTCTTT	CAWSRITRDSFFMNTEAFF
-	TRBV19	15	-	TRBJ1-1	TGTGCCAGTAAATCTGGGGCCTTCATGAACACTGAAGCTTTCTTT	CASKSGAFMNTEAFF
-	TRBV19	12	-	TRBJ1-5	TGTGCCAGTAGTACCTCTCAGCAGCCCCAGCATTTT	CASSTSQQPQHF
TRBD2	TRBV9	19	-	TRBJ2-5	TGTGCCAGCAGCCATCCCCGGACTAGCGGGACCCAGAGGGGAGAGACCCAGTACTTC	CASSHPRTSGTQRGETQYF
TRBD1	TRBV28	15	-	TRBJ2-7	TGTGCCAGCAGAATAATACAGGGGTCCACCTACGAGCAGTACTTC	CASRIIQGSTYEQYF
-	TRBV5-8	14	-	TRBJ1-4	TGTGCCAGCAGCTTGGGAGGTTTTAATGAAAAACTGTTTTTT	CASSLGGFNEKLFF
-	TRBV7-2	15	-	TRBJ2-5	TGTGCCAGCAGAGAGGGACTGTGGACCCGGGAGACCCAGTACTTC	CASREGLWTRETQYF
TRBD1	TRBV18	14	-	TRBJ2-4	TGTGCCAGCTCACCACGGACAGGGTTAAACATTCAGTACTTC	CASSPRTGLNIQYF
-	TRBV5-6	15	-	TRBJ2-3	TGTGCCAGCACCTATGGGCAGGGGTACACAGATACGCAGTATTTT	CASTYGQGYTDTQYF
-	TRBV10-3	13	-	TRBJ2-3	TGTGCCATCAAGCAGGATCTCACAGATACGCAGTATTTT	CAIKQDLTDTQYF
TRBD1	TRBV18	15	-	TRBJ1-3	TGTGCCAGCTCTCTCAGCCGGGACAGGGGAAACACCATATATTTT	CASSLSRDRGNTIYF
TRBD2	TRBV14	17	-	TRBJ2-1	TGTGCCAGCAGCCGGCTCATTGGCGGGAGGGTCCACAATGAGCAGTTCTTC	CASSRLIGGRVHNEQFF
TRBD1	TRBV7-8	16	-	TRBJ2-7	TGTGCCAGCAGCTCCCGCCAGGTGACAGGGTGGAACGAGCAGTACTTC	CASSSRQVTGWNEQYF
-	TRBV6-5	14	-	TRBJ2-7	TGTGCCAGCAGTTACCTACAGGGAGATAGTGAGCAGTACTTC	CASSYLQGDSEQYF
TRBD2	TRBV28	15	once	TRBJ2-7	TGTGCCGTTAGGAGGAGTAGCGGGGGTTCCTACGAGCAGTACTTC	CAVRRSSGGSYEQYF
TRBD1	TRBV9	14	-	TRBJ1-2	TGTGCCAGCAGCGTTAGGGACAGCTACTATGGCTACACCTTC	CASSVRDSYYGYTF
TRBD1	TRBV5-1	16	once	TRBJ1-1	TGCGCCAGCAGCGCGGGACAGGGTAGCATGAACACTGAAGCTTTCTTT	CASSAGQGSMNTEAFF
-	TRBV29-1	11	-	TRBJ2-3	TGCAGCGTGGACAGTTCAGATACGCAGTATTTT	CSVDSSDTQYF
TRBD2	TRBV7-9	13	-	TRBJ2-1	TGTGCCAGCAGGACTAGCGGGAGCCATGAGCAGTTCTTC	CASRTSGSHEQFF
-	TRBV4-3	15	-	TRBJ2-7	TGCGCCAGCAGCCAAGACAACTCGGGGGCCTACGAGCAGTACTTC	CASSQDNSGAYEQYF
TRBD2	TRBV7-2	15	-	TRBJ2-7	TGTGCCAGCAGCTTAGCGCCGACGGGGGGTAATGAGCAGTACTTC	CASSLAPTGGNEQYF
-	TRBV28	16	-	TRBJ2-1	TGTGCCAGCAGTCAAGACTATAGCGGTACCTACAATGAGCAGTTCTTC	CASSQDYSGTYNEQFF
-	TRBV5-1	15	-	TRBJ1-2	TGCGCCAGCAGCATTGATGGACAGCCTAACTATGGCTACACCTTC	CASSIDGQPNYGYTF
-	TRBV7-2	16	-	TRBJ1-5	TGTGCCAGCAGCTTAGTTCTGGGACACCCAAATCAGCCCCAGCATTTT	CASSLVLGHPNQPQHF
TRBD1	TRBV4-3	17	once	TRBJ1-6	TGCGCCAGCAGCCAAGAGGTTGGGACAGGGGACGGATCACCCCTCCACTTT	CASSQEVGTGDGSPLHF
-	TRBV7-9	13	-	TRBJ1-1	TGTGCCAGCAGCTTTCAGGGACTCACTGAAGCTTTCTTT	CASSFQGLTEAFF
-	TRBV7-2	13	-	TRBJ2-7	TGTGCCAGCAGCTTAGTAGGGGCCTACGAGCAGTACTTC	CASSLVGAYEQYF
-	TRBV5-1	13	-	TRBJ2-3	TGCGCCAGCAGCGCGGCGAGCACAGATACGCAGTATTTT	CASSAASTDTQYF